These 5 T cell receptor beta chains originate from one sample sequenced in a study of T-cell memory formation after mild COVID-19. TCRdb re-called the 5' RACE reads with MiXCR, one entry per CDR3 protein. The table shows about 430,000 distinct CDR3 sequences, with about a sixth occurring only once. The sequenced sample consisted of PBMCs or a T cell subset sorted from them (not recorded which). The source is a young man who had mild COVID-19 (a few samples of this study predate the infection). Cell type and time point are not known.

This clonotype turned up a few times. The J gene is TRBJ2-5, the V gene TRBV6-9; D is perhaps TRBD2 (6 bases). Germline CDR1 is MNHGY and CDR2 is SVAAGI. V lost 11 bases, J lost 5 bases, and 15 bases lay in between. CDR3 length equals 12 residues. The CDR3 region is CADPQSGETQYF. The CDR3 DNA follows: TGTGCCGACCCCCAAAGCGGGGAGACCCAGTACTTC.

This clonotype was seen only a few times. This chain connects TRBV4-3 to TRBJ2-2; perhaps TRBD1 as D (5 bases). Germline CDR1 reads LGHNA; CDR2 reads YSLEER. V shed 5 bases and J shed 6 bases, with 16 bases lying between them. The CDR3 is made up of 15 amino acids. This chain's CDR3 is CASSTRLREAGELFF. The CDR3, as DNA: TGCGCCAGCAGCACTCGTCTCAGGGAAGCCGGGGAGCTGTTTTTT.

V is TRBV9 and J is TRBJ2-7; D is possibly TRBD2 (6 bases). V gave up 0 bases and J gave up 7 bases, with 14 bases separating them. The CDR3 covers 14 residues. Germline CDR1 and CDR2: SGDLS and YYNGEE. CDR3 protein: CASSVESSGVEQYF. DNA of the CDR3: TGTGCCAGCAGCGTAGAGTCTTCGGGGGTGGAGCAGTACTTC.

This clonotype has just a few counts. This chain joins TRBV12-3 or TRBV12-4 and TRBJ1-1, with D possibly TRBD1 on 5 matching bases. This CDR3 contains 16 residues. Trimming left V 5 bases short and J 5 bases short, with 21 bases between. This CDR3 is CASSVFGPGVITEAFF. DNA for the CDR3: TGTGCCAGCAGTGTTTTTGGGCCGGGGGTAATAACTGAAGCTTTCTTT.

This clonotype was seen more than once but under ten times. The V call is TRBV24-1, the J call TRBJ2-5; D may match TRBD1 or TRBD2 (6 bases each). Trimming pared 12 bases from V and 5 bases from J, leaving 18 bases between. The germline V gene has CDR1 KGHDR and CDR2 SFDVKD. The CDR3 has 13 amino acids. The CDR3 bases are TGTGCCGCGCGACGGGGGCAGGGGGAGACCCAGTACTTC. This sequence encodes CAARRGQGETQYF.